This TCR beta chain was recorded in a study of T cell changes during pregnancy in multiple sclerosis. J gave up 4 bases and V 2 bases, and 6 bases lay outside the gene matches. This CDR3 comprises 15 residues. Germline values: CDR1 KGHSH, CDR2 LQKENI. Here immunoSEQ multiplex PCR was the method, and the copy in TCRdb shows in-frame clones only, minus some. The table records fewer than 140,000 clones, around 93% of them present only once. The specimen comprised peripheral blood, sampled after pregnancy. J is TRBJ2-7 and V is TRBV18, with 9 bases fitting TRBD1. This clonotype was sampled from a female donor with multiple sclerosis, enrolled in a pregnancy study. DNA for the CDR3: TGTGCCAGCTCACCAGAACAGGGGGCGCGATACGAGCAGTACTTC. Translating gives CASSPEQGARYEQYF.